This TCR beta chain was captured in a study of T cells in Graves' hyperthyroidism and ophthalmopathy. TCR beta CDR3 regions were amplified from RNA transcripts. Carried out on the TCR CDR3, a first-round RT-PCR used the HTBI primer set. TCRdb reprocessed the multiplex PCR reads via MiXCR and lists one record per CDR3 protein. The sample yields 270,000 or so distinct CDR3 sequences, approximately 14% seen once. Based on clinical symptoms, serum thyroxine and TRAb, thyroid ultrasound and orbital computed tomography, diagnoses were reached. There are many counts of this clonotype. The sequencing input was blood. The source of this sequence is a woman aged 50 to 60 with Graves' hyperthyroidism that later progressed to Graves' ophthalmopathy.

The CDR3: CASSSQGASSYEQYF. CDR3 bases: TGTGCCAGCAGTTCGCAGGGAGCGAGCTCCTACGAGCAGTACTTC. This chain uses TRBV6-6 with TRBJ2-7; the D call may be TRBD1 or TRBD2 (5 bases each). Trimming stripped 4 bases from V and 0 bases from J, with 13 bases between. There are 15 residues in the CDR3. Germline assignment: CDR1 MNHNY and CDR2 SVGAGI (reference sequence).